The sequence of this T cell receptor (beta chain) was determined in a study of technical replicates of blood from a few donors. Sequencing used immunoSEQ multiplex PCR; TCRdb keeps in-frame clones, though not all of them. Of under 55,000 clones in the sample, roughly 95% are singletons; the top ten hold under 0.45%. Per the germline V gene, CDR1 is MNHEY and CDR2 is SMNVEV (reference sequence). CDR3 length: 11 residues. V lost 11 bases to trimming and J lost 4 bases; unmatched junction nucleotides: 4. The chain carries TRBV27 and TRBJ1-2, with 7 bases identical to TRBD1. The clonotype comes from a human donor in good health. The sample comprised T cells isolated from PBMCs. The chain's CDR3 is CADRQGYGYTF. CDR3 DNA sequence: TGTGCCGACCGACAGGGCTATGGCTACACCTTC.